The source of this TCR beta chain is a study of glioma-infiltrating T cells after dendritic cell vaccination. Overall study context: Patients received three intradermal dendritic cell vaccine injections at biweekly intervals.

This CDR3 has 13 residues. V was cut by 5 bases and J by 5 bases, with 12 bases left in between. The V gene's germline CDR1 is SGHTA and CDR2 FQGNSA. Time point: after dendritic cell vaccination, including at tumor progression/relapse. The assay was immunoSEQ multiplex PCR, and TCRdb's table has in-frame clones only and misses some. The data contain more than 75,000 clones, around four fifths of them singletons. The sample in question was blood, obtained after dendritic cell vaccination. The chain has TRBV7-2 and TRBJ2-5; weak D call: TRBD2 (6 bases). The clonotype originates from a human donor with glioblastoma. CDR3 nucleotides: TGTGCCAGCAGCCACCCTAGCGTTGAGACCCAGTACTTC. It encodes CASSHPSVETQYF.